The clone carrying this T cell receptor (beta chain) has ten or more counts. The sample comes from a study of early T cells in non-severe SARS-CoV-2 infection. TCRdb used MiXCR to reprocess the 5' RACE reads, holding one entry per CDR3 protein. The table shows about 24,000 distinct CDR3 sequences, with roughly 4.2% occurring only once. Germline loops: CDR1 SEHNR, CDR2 FQNEAQ (reference sequence). The CDR3 sequence is 15 residues long. The V gene end was trimmed by 4 bases and the J gene end by 9 bases; junction bases not matched to a gene: 10. The receptor comes from an adult who was a healthcare worker with PCR-confirmed SARS-CoV-2 infection or an uninfected control (not recorded which). The material sequenced was whole blood. The chain employs TRBV7-9 and TRBJ2-1, with 9 bases fitting TRBD2. The CDR3 DNA follows: TGTGCCAGCAGCTCGAGTCAGCGGGAGGATAGTGAGCAGTTCTTC. As protein: CASSSSQREDSEQFF.